A single TCR beta chain is shown here with its context. The study ran its PCR with 60 Vbeta and 13 Jbeta primers. In the original processing: About 12 million of the about 80 million unique TCR beta chains counted in a later analysis were shared. TCRdb keeps only in-frame clones here, not all; method: immunoSEQ multiplex PCR. D and trimming come from the DNA, and the V and J calls and clone size come from that table. The table shows roughly 73,000 clones, with about 81% occurring only once. The record originates from a study of cytomegalovirus exposure and HLA in healthy donors. The CDR3 consists of 15 residues. The V gene end was trimmed by 4 bases and the J gene end by 3 bases; junction bases not matched to a gene: 8. Germline V gives CDR1 SNHLY, CDR2 FYNNEI.

The source material was PBMCs. The genes are TRBV2 and TRBJ1-2, with TRBD1 matching 7 bases. The TCR sequence derives from a woman between 45 and 65 years old in good health and CMV-seronegative. CDR3 coding DNA: TGTGCCAGCAGTGTCGAGGGGGCGGTTCACTATGGCTACACCTTC. It translates to CASSVEGAVHYGYTF. The variable domain in full, completed from reference TRBV2 and TRBJ1-2, reads EPEVTQTPSHQVTQMGQEVILRCVPISNHLYFYWYRQILGQKVEFLVSFYNNEISEKSEIFDDQFSVERPDGSNFTLKIRSTKLEDSAMYFCASSVEGAVHYGYTFGSGTRLTVV.